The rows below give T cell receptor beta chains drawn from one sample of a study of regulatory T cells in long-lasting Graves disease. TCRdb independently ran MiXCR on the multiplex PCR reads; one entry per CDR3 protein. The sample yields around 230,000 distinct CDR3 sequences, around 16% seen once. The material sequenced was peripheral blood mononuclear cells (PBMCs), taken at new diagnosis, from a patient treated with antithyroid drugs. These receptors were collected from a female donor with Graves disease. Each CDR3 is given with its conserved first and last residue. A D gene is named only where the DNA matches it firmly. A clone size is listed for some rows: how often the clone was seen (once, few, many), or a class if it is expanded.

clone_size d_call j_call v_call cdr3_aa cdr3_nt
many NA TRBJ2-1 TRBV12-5 CASGLAGVYEQFF TGTGCTAGTGGTTTAGCAGGGGTCTATGAGCAGTTCTTC
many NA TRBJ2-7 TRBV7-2 CASSAPRGGSGIYEQYF TGTGCCAGCAGCGCCCCGAGGGGTGGCTCCGGAATCTACGAGCAGTACTTC
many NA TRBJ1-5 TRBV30 CAWTHPEDGNQPQHF TGTGCCTGGACCCATCCAGAGGACGGCAATCAGCCCCAGCATTTT
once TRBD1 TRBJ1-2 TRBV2 CASSGQGASGYTF TGTGCCAGCAGCGGACAGGGGGCGTCTGGCTACACCTTC
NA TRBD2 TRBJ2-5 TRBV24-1 CATSEGGRAFWETQYF TGTGCCACCAGTGAGGGCGGGAGGGCCTTTTGGGAGACCCAGTACTTC
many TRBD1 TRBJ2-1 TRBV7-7 CASSSWAGTGAEQFF TGTGCTAGCAGCTCATGGGCGGGGACAGGGGCTGAGCAGTTCTTC
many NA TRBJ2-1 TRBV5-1 CASSSNYNEQFF TGCGCCAGCAGCTCGAATTACAATGAGCAGTTCTTC
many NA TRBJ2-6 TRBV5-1 CASSLVGSGANVLTF TGTGCCAGCAGCTTGGTGGGATCTGGGGCCAACGTCCTGACTTTC
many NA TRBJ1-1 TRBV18 CASSPIGNTEAFF TGTGCCAGCTCACCCATCGGGAACACTGAAGCTTTCTTT
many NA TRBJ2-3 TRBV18 CASTLQGRTDTQYF TGTGCCAGCACCTTACAGGGGAGGACAGATACGCAGTATTTT
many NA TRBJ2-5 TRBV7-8 CASSLASPSGETQYF TGTGCCAGCAGCCTTGCTAGTCCCTCCGGGGAGACCCAGTACTTC
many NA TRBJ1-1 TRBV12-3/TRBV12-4 CASSLSGVTEAFF TGTGCCAGCAGTTTATCAGGGGTCACTGAAGCTTTCTTT
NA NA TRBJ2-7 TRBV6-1 CASSVSGGRGLYEQYF TGTGCCAGCAGTGTGTCCGGAGGCAGGGGACTCTACGAGCAGTACTTC
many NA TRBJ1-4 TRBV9 CASSVTGGNNEKLFF TGTGCCAGCAGCGTAACGGGGGGAAATAATGAAAAACTGTTTTTT
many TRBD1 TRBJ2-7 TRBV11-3 CASSSPGQGSDEQYF TGTGCCAGCAGTTCCCCGGGACAGGGAAGTGACGAGCAGTACTTC
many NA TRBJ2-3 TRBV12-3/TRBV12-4 CASSLILTGDTQYF TGTGCCAGCAGCCTCATCTTAACGGGAGATACGCAGTATTTT
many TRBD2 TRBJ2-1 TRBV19 CASSIDLNGAGGRNEQFF TGTGCCAGTAGTATAGATCTTAACGGGGCGGGAGGGCGGAATGAGCAGTTCTTC
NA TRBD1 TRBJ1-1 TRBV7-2 CASSYLRDSEAFF TGTGCCAGCAGTTACCTCCGGGACAGTGAAGCTTTCTTT
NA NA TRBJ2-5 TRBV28 CASSLRGGNRETQYF TGTGCCAGCAGTTTACGTGGCGGGAACAGAGAGACCCAGTACTTC
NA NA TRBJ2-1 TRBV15 CATSRVGGSYNEQFF TGTGCCACCAGCAGAGTGGGGGGCTCCTACAATGAGCAGTTCTTC
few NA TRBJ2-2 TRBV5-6 CASSQDRSDVYTGELFF TGTGCCAGCAGCCAAGACCGCTCCGACGTGTACACCGGGGAGCTGTTTTTT
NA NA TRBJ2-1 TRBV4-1 CASSQQGPCINEQFF TGCGCCAGCAGCCAGCAGGGACCTTGCATCAATGAGCAGTTCTTC
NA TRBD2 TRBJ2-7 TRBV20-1 CSASQREGYYEQYF TGCAGTGCTAGTCAGCGGGAGGGGTATTACGAGCAGTACTTC
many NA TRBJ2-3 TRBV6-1 CASRSGGRGWADTQYF TGTGCCAGCAGGAGTGGGGGGCGCGGGTGGGCAGATACGCAGTATTTT
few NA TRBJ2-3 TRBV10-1 CASSEPWARGSTDTQYF TGCGCCAGCAGTGAGCCATGGGCGAGGGGTAGCACAGATACGCAGTATTTT
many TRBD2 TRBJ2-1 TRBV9 CASSVGGAGVLNEQFF TGTGCCAGCAGCGTAGGGGGAGCGGGAGTACTGAATGAGCAGTTCTTC